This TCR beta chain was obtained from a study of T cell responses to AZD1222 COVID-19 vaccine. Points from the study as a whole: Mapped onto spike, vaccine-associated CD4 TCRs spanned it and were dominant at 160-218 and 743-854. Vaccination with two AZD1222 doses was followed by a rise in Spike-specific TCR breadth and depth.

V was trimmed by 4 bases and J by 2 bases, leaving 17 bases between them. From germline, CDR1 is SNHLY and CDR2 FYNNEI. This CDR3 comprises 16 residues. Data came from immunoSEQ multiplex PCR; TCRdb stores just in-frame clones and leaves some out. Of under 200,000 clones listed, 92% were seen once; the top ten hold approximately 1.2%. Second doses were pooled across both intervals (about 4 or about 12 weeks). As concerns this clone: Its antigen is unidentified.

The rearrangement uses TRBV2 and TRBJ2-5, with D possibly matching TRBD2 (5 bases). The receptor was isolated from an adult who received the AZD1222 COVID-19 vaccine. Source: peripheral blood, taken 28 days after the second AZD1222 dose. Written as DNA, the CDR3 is TGTGCCAGCAGTGGAACTGGCGGCGGACTTCAAGAGACCCAGTACTTC. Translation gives CASSGTGGGLQETQYF.